This T cell receptor beta chain stems from a study of post-analysis software for immune sequencing data. Turning to the study itself: In terms of disease course, relapsing-remitting, secondary progressive and progressive-relapsing multiple sclerosis were included. General observations from the study: Those with multiple sclerosis, the patient group, showed significantly lower normalized Chao1 diversity than controls. Roughly 5 TRBV segments, TRBV5-6, TRBV5-1 and TRBV20-1 among them, were found more frequent in patients than controls. By F measure, samples from a shared preparation batch strongly co-clustered.

This clonotype has at least ten counts. Its antigen is undetermined. With 2 bases clipped from V and 5 bases from J, the junction kept 6 bases outside the gene matches. Germline V CDR1 and CDR2: SGHVS, FQNEAQ. This CDR3 has 15 amino acids. Built from TCR beta cDNA, the libraries had unique molecular identifiers in them. Out of roughly 0.85 to 10 million T cells, roughly 0.5 million cDNA molecules were generated. A single record per CDR3 protein comes from TCRdb applying MiXCR to the PCR reads. The table lists 650,000 to 850,000 distinct CDR3 sequences, under 60% of them singletons. The sample comprised blood. This TCR was recovered from a girl aged 5 to 17 with multiple sclerosis. The genes are TRBV7-8 and TRBJ2-7; 10 bases match TRBD1. Here the CDR3 DNA reads TGTGCCAGCAGCTTACCGGGACAGGGGAACAACGAGCAGTACTTC. This sequence encodes CASSLPGQGNNEQYF.